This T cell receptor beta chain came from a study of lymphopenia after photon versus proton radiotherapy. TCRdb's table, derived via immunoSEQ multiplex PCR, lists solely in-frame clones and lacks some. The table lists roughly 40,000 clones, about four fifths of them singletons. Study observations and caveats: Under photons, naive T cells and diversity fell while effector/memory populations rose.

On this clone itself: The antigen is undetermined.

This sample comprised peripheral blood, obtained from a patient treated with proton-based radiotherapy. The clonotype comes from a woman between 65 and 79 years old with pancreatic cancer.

CDR3 nucleotide sequence: TGCGCCAGCAGCCTCCTGGGACAGGCACGGGAAGCTTTCTTT. Amino acids: CASSLLGQAREAFF. This chain links TRBV5-1 with TRBJ1-1, with 8 bases identical to TRBD1. The CDR3 is 14 amino acids. Losses at the gene ends were 4 bases for V and 8 bases for J; bases not matched to a gene: 10. Per germline, CDR1 SGHRS and CDR2 YFSETQ.